The text below deals with one T cell receptor (beta chain). Its matching antigen is unknown. With 8 bases removed from V and 6 bases from J, the gap between germline ends came to 22 bases. CDR3 length equals 15 residues. TCRdb passed the 5' RACE reads through MiXCR, listing each CDR3 protein once. The sample has some 790,000 distinct CDR3 sequences, 15% to 20% seen once; the top ten hold over 10%. The record originates from a study of identical twins. Points from the study as a whole: It was out-of-frame TCR alpha sharing in monozygotic twins that models underestimated.

The same data also contributed to another study, on T cells expressing NK-cell markers. That work states: These clonotypes also led the CD3+CD56-NKG2C+ fraction in a handful of donors. There remained a lack of clarity about HCMV specificity of expanded NKG2C+ T cell clones.

The V gene is TRBV12-3 or TRBV12-4, the J gene TRBJ1-1; D remains ambiguous. The TCR was taken from a woman under 30 in good health. Sequenced sample: PBMCs. The CDR3, as DNA: TGTGCCAGCTTCCCGGGCCCAGGTCGCGCTCCTGAAGCTTTCTTT. This sequence encodes CASFPGPGRAPEAFF.